One sample yielded the 20 T cell receptor beta chains listed below, sequenced in a study of blood T cell repertoires in COVID-19. Generated by immunoSEQ multiplex PCR, the TCRdb table keeps only in-frame clones and is missing some. The data contain over 200,000 clones, almost 90% of them seen just once; the ten biggest clones take up 2.7%. The sequenced material came from peripheral blood. The receptors come from a woman aged 55-69 years with acute or convalescent COVID-19.

J is TRBJ2-5 and V is TRBV7-9; possible D gene TRBD2, 6 bases. V lost 4 bases and J lost 3, with 9 bases in between. The CDR3 is made up of 13 amino acids. Germline V gene sequence: CDR1 SEHNR, CDR2 FQNEAQ (reference sequence). This CDR3 reads CASSSGVKETQYF. CDR3 nucleotide sequence: TGTGCCAGCAGCTCGGGAGTAAAAGAGACCCAGTACTTC.

The chain links TRBV18 to TRBJ1-2; 9 bases map to TRBD1. Germline V gives CDR1 KGHSH, CDR2 LQKENI. The CDR3 covers 14 residues. V was pared by 4 bases and J by 5 bases, with 5 bases of the junction left unmatched. In DNA form, the CDR3 reads TGTGCCAGCTCACGTACCGGGACAGGGTATGGCTACACCTTC. It encodes CASSRTGTGYGYTF.

V gene TRBV3-1 (or the pseudogene TRBV3-2) combines with J gene TRBJ1-5; possibly TRBD1 for D (5 bases). This CDR3 comprises 15 residues. The V and J ends lost 1 base and 6 bases respectively, with 13 bases between them. CDR1 and CDR2 (germline): LGHDT, YNNKEL (reference sequence). The CDR3 DNA reads TGTGCCAGCAGCCAAGGTGGGGACTTCGGTCAGCCCCAGCATTTT. Protein sequence: CASSQGGDFGQPQHF.

The chain uses TRBV28 and TRBJ1-4; TRBD1 matches 8 bases. J was trimmed by 4 bases and V by 6 bases; bases with no gene match: 4. The CDR3 consists of 14 residues. The germline V gene has CDR1 MDHEN and CDR2 SYDVKM. The CDR3 reads CASSKDRVNEKLFF. The DNA for the CDR3 is TGTGCCAGCAGCAAGGACAGGGTTAATGAAAAACTGTTTTTT.

The CDR3: CASRGATIREQYF. Written as DNA, the CDR3 is TGTGCCAGCCGCGGAGCCACCATACGAGAGCAGTACTTC. The chain links TRBV2 to TRBJ2-7; no clear D gene. Trimming left V 8 bases short and J 7 bases short, with 18 bases between. The CDR3 sequence is 13 residues long. Looked up from germline, CDR1 is SNHLY and CDR2 is FYNNEI.

DNA of the CDR3: TGTGCCAGCTCTCTTCTAGGGGGAAGCACCGGGGAGCTGTTTTTT. Translated: CASSLLGGSTGELFF. The V gene is TRBV18, the J gene TRBJ2-2, with D possibly TRBD1 on 6 matching bases. CDR1 is KGHSH, CDR2 LQKENI, per germline. CDR3 length equals 15 residues. Trimming took 6 bases from V and 4 from J, leaving 15 bases between them.

The J gene is TRBJ2-3, the V gene TRBV5-1, with D possibly TRBD1 on 6 matching bases. V lost 4 bases and J 3 bases, leaving 12 bases between the germline ends. Per the germline V gene, CDR1 is SGHRS and CDR2 is YFSETQ. This CDR3 comprises 14 residues. As DNA, the CDR3 is TGCGCCAGCAGCACCTTAGGACAGACAGATACGCAGTATTTT. Residues: CASSTLGQTDTQYF.

This chain connects TRBV7-8 to TRBJ1-3; 9 nucleotides line up with TRBD1. This CDR3 is built from 17 residues. The germline gives CDR1 SGHVS, CDR2 FQNEAQ. V was pared by 4 bases and J by 4 bases, with 11 bases of the junction left unmatched. The CDR3: CASSSNRDRAAGNTIYF. The DNA of the CDR3 is TGTGCCAGCAGCTCCAACCGGGACAGGGCAGCCGGAAACACCATATATTTT. Based on the CDR3 plus reference TRBV7-8 and TRBJ1-3, the full variable domain is GAGVSQSPRYKVAKRGQDVALRCDPISGHVSLFWYQQALGQGPEFLTYFQNEAQLDKSGLPSDRFFAERPEGSVSTLKIQRTQQEDSAVYLCASSSNRDRAAGNTIYFGEGSWLTVV.

As for this clone: Because the CDR3's place on the DNA is in doubt, the DNA is left out and the CDR3 is given as listed by TCRdb. The V gene is TRBV19, the J gene TRBJ2-4; the table names TRBD1, a call not compared with the DNA. 14 amino acids form the CDR3, both terminal residues included. Germline V gene sequence: CDR1 LNHDA, CDR2 SQIVND (reference sequence). The CDR3 reads CASSFFGQENIQYF.

This chain links TRBV30 with TRBJ1-5; the D gene is possibly TRBD1 (5 bases). This CDR3 is built from 12 residues. V gave up 5 bases and J gave up 0 bases, with 5 bases separating them. Germline CDR1 reads GTSNPN; CDR2 reads SVGIG (reference sequence). CDR3 in DNA: TGTGCCTGGGACAGTAGCAATCAGCCCCAGCATTTT. Translated, it gives CAWDSSNQPQHF.

Ten or more counts support this clone. This chain uses TRBV12-3 or TRBV12-4 with TRBJ1-1; D is uncertain. The V end was cut by 6 bases, the J end by 1 base, with 6 bases between. The CDR3 runs to 12 residues. The CDR3 reads CASRGSNTEAFF. For the CDR3, the DNA is TGTGCCAGCAGGGGCTCGAACACTGAAGCTTTCTTT.

The gene calls are TRBV5-5 and TRBJ2-5; unclear D gene. The V gene's germline CDR1 is SGHKS and CDR2 YYEKEE (reference sequence). V gave up 4 bases and J gave up 4 bases, with 11 bases separating them. The CDR3 runs 13 residues. CDR3 in DNA: TGTGCCAGCAGCACCCGACCGGGAGAGACCCAGTACTTC. Its translation: CASSTRPGETQYF.

CDR3: CASSFAIANTEAFF. The CDR3, as DNA: TGTGCCAGCAGCTTCGCAATAGCCAACACTGAAGCTTTCTTT. The chain combines TRBV5-6 with TRBJ1-1; D unresolved. V was pared by 2 bases and J by 2 bases, with 10 bases between. Germline V gives CDR1 SGHDT, CDR2 YYEEEE. The CDR3 runs 14 residues. The full variable domain, rest sourced from reference TRBV5-6 and TRBJ1-1, is DAGVTQSPTHLIKTRGQQVTLRCSPKSGHDTVSWYQQALGQGPQFIFQYYEEEERQRGNFPDRFSGHQFPNYSSELNVNALLLGDSALYLCASSFAIANTEAFFGQGTRLTVV.

This clone was detected a few times. The genes are TRBV30 and TRBJ1-1, with no clear D. CDR3 size: 14 residues. Germline CDR1 GTSNPN, CDR2 SVGIG (reference sequence). With 0 bases removed from V and 11 bases from J, the gap between germline ends came to 19 bases. The CDR3 DNA reads as TGTGCCTGGAGTGTGGGAGGCAGGATCCCGCCGGCTTTCTTT. Translation gives CAWSVGGRIPPAFF. Variable domain in full (rest from reference TRBV30 and TRBJ1-1): SQTIHQWPATLVQPVGSPLSLECTVEGTSNPNLYWYRQAAGRGLQLLFYSVGIGQISSEVPQNLSASRPQDRQFILSSKKLLLSDSGFYLCAWSVGGRIPPAFFGQGTRLTVV.

The V and J genes are TRBV3-1 (or the pseudogene TRBV3-2) and TRBJ1-6, with D unresolved. The CDR3 is made up of 16 amino acids. The V and J ends lost 5 bases and 7 bases respectively, with 18 bases between them. Germline V gene data show CDR1 as LGHDT and CDR2 as YNNKEL (reference sequence). CDR3 region: CASSSPSGIGNSPLHF. In DNA, the CDR3 is TGTGCCAGCAGCTCCCCAAGCGGGATAGGGAATTCACCCCTCCACTTT.

The sample holds one count of this clone. The V call is TRBV21-1, the J call TRBJ2-5; the table's TRBD1 call for D was not verified on the DNA. TRBV21-1 is assigned pseudogene status. There are 15 residues in the CDR3. CDR3 in amino acids: CASSRIGGVGETQYF. CDR3 DNA sequence: TGTGCCAGCAGCCGGATAGGGGGAGTGGGAGAGACCCAGTACTTC.

This chain's CDR3 is CASRDTGTLGQPQHF. The CDR3 bases are TGTGCCAGCAGGGATACTGGGACACTGGGCCAGCCCCAGCATTTT. V usage is TRBV6-5 and J usage is TRBJ1-5, with a possible D match to TRBD1 (6 bases). The CDR3 spans 15 residues. Deletions cut 6 bases from V and 7 bases from J, with 19 bases between. Germline-derived CDR1 and CDR2 are MNHEY and SVGAGI.

V and J are TRBV10-2 and TRBJ1-5; a weak D match, TRBD1 (5 bases). Trimming removed 2 bases at V and 2 bases at J, with 13 bases between. Germline assignment: CDR1 WSHSY and CDR2 SAAADI. This CDR3 region has 16 residues. The CDR3 nucleotides are TGCGCCAGCAGTGAGGCGGGAGGGGTTGGCAATCAGCCCCAGCATTTT. This encodes CASSEAGGVGNQPQHF.

V gene TRBV30 combines with J gene TRBJ1-2, with a possible D match to TRBD1 (5 bases). The V end lost 0 bases, the J end lost 7 bases, and 15 bases lay between the germline ends. The CDR3 contains 14 residues. The germline V gene has CDR1 GTSNPN and CDR2 SVGIG (reference sequence). CDR3 loop: CAWSVLGQGSGYTF. In DNA, the CDR3 is TGTGCCTGGAGTGTACTCGGGCAGGGTAGTGGCTACACCTTC.

The chain is built from TRBV19 and TRBJ1-5; 9 nucleotides match TRBD1. This CDR3 is 17 amino acids long. V trimming: 3 bases; J trimming: 5 bases; junction bases outside the gene matches: 11. Germline V lookup: CDR1 LNHDA, CDR2 SQIVND (reference sequence). The CDR3 DNA follows: TGTGCCAGTAGTATCGGGACAGGGCCTCACCAATATCAGCCCCAGCATTTT. Residues: CASSIGTGPHQYQPQHF.